The rows below give T cell receptor beta chains drawn from one sample of a study of brain T cells in children with intractable seizures. Clones were sequenced by immunoSEQ multiplex PCR, and TCRdb holds only the in-frame ones, with some missing. The sample yields just under 65,000 clones, 90% to 96% seen once. The sample consisted of peripheral blood, taken at surgery. The receptors come from a boy under three years old with focal cortical dysplasia and intractable seizures. CDR3s include the opening cysteine and the closing phenylalanine or tryptophan. The order of the fields is V gene, D gene, J gene, clone size, CDR3 protein, CDR3 DNA. A D gene is named only where the DNA matches it firmly. Clone size is not always given. Where it is, it says once, few, many or a class for expanded clones.

V gene: TRBV2
D gene: NA
J gene: TRBJ2-7
clone size: NA
CDR3 protein: CASRGRASVEQYF
CDR3 DNA: TGTGCCAGCAGAGGAAGGGCCTCGGTCGAGCAGTACTTC

V gene: TRBV6-5
D gene: TRBD1
J gene: TRBJ2-3
clone size: NA
CDR3 protein: CASSRDRGTDTQYF
CDR3 DNA: TGTGCCAGCAGCCGGGACAGGGGCACAGATACGCAGTATTTT

V gene: TRBV9
D gene: TRBD2
J gene: TRBJ2-5
clone size: once
CDR3 protein: CASSFSGRSQETQYF
CDR3 DNA: TGTGCCAGCAGCTTTAGCGGGCGATCGCAAGAGACCCAGTACTTC

V gene: TRBV5-1
D gene: NA
J gene: TRBJ1-2
clone size: NA
CDR3 protein: CASSLNRDNGYTF
CDR3 DNA: TGCGCCAGCAGCTTGAACAGGGATAATGGCTACACCTTC

V gene: TRBV6-6
D gene: TRBD2
J gene: TRBJ2-5
clone size: NA
CDR3 protein: CASRDSGGALETQYF
CDR3 DNA: TGTGCCAGCCGAGATAGCGGGGGGGCCTTGGAGACCCAGTACTTC

V gene: TRBV7-3
D gene: NA
J gene: TRBJ2-2
clone size: NA
CDR3 protein: CASSYDSGTNTGELFF
CDR3 DNA: TGTGCCAGCAGCTATGATAGCGGAACGAACACCGGGGAGCTGTTTTTT

V gene: TRBV9
D gene: TRBD1
J gene: TRBJ1-3
clone size: NA
CDR3 protein: CASSATGAGNTIYF
CDR3 DNA: TGTGCCAGCAGCGCTACAGGGGCCGGAAACACCATATATTTT

V gene: TRBV7-2
D gene: TRBD1
J gene: TRBJ2-7
clone size: NA
CDR3 protein: CASSLAGQYEQYF
CDR3 DNA: TGTGCCAGCAGCTTAGCGGGACAGTACGAGCAGTACTTC

V gene: TRBV10-3
D gene: NA
J gene: TRBJ2-1
clone size: once
CDR3 protein: CAISESWDWNSNEQFF
CDR3 DNA: TGTGCCATCAGTGAGTCCTGGGACTGGAACTCTAATGAGCAGTTCTTC

V gene: TRBV4-2
D gene: TRBD1
J gene: TRBJ2-1
clone size: once
CDR3 protein: CASSQGTGTGVPSSYNEQFF
CDR3 DNA: TGTGCCAGCAGCCAGGGAACCGGGACAGGGGTCCCCAGCTCCTACAATGAGCAGTTCTTC

V gene: TRBV7-6
D gene: TRBD2
J gene: TRBJ2-3
clone size: NA
CDR3 protein: CASSPGTSGGAFLDTQYF
CDR3 DNA: TGTGCCAGCAGCCCCGGGACTAGCGGGGGGGCATTTCTTGATACGCAGTATTTT

V gene: TRBV19
D gene: TRBD1
J gene: TRBJ1-2
clone size: NA
CDR3 protein: CASRQGQGGMVDGYTF
CDR3 DNA: TGTGCCAGTAGACAAGGACAGGGGGGAATGGTTGATGGCTACACCTTC

V gene: TRBV6-6
D gene: TRBD1
J gene: TRBJ1-6
clone size: NA
CDR3 protein: CASSYGTEETPLHF
CDR3 DNA: TGTGCCAGCAGTTATGGGACAGAGGAGACACCCCTCCACTTT

V gene: TRBV18
D gene: TRBD1
J gene: TRBJ1-1
clone size: NA
CDR3 protein: CASSLQGGLNTEAFF
CDR3 DNA: TGTGCCAGCTCACTTCAGGGGGGGCTGAACACTGAAGCTTTCTTT

V gene: TRBV7-2
D gene: TRBD2
J gene: TRBJ2-3
clone size: NA
CDR3 protein: CASSLVGGRTDTQYF
CDR3 DNA: TGTGCCAGCAGCTTAGTTGGCGGGAGAACAGATACGCAGTATTTT

V gene: TRBV7-9
D gene: NA
J gene: TRBJ1-2
clone size: NA
CDR3 protein: CASSMVASGYTF
CDR3 DNA: TGTGCCAGCAGCATGGTAGCGAGTGGCTACACCTTC

V gene: TRBV27
D gene: TRBD1
J gene: TRBJ2-7
clone size: once
CDR3 protein: CASTGGETGTYEQYF
CDR3 DNA: TGTGCCAGCACCGGTGGGGAGACAGGGACCTACGAGCAGTACTTC

V gene: TRBV2
D gene: NA
J gene: TRBJ2-1
clone size: NA
CDR3 protein: CASSGELGNEQFF
CDR3 DNA: TGTGCCAGCAGTGGGGAGCTTGGGAATGAGCAGTTCTTC

V gene: TRBV6-1
D gene: NA
J gene: TRBJ2-5
clone size: NA
CDR3 protein: CASSEVREETQYF
CDR3 DNA: TGTGCCAGCAGTGAAGTCAGGGAAGAGACCCAGTACTTC

V gene: TRBV7-3
D gene: NA
J gene: TRBJ1-1
clone size: NA
CDR3 protein: CASSRDMNTEAFF
CDR3 DNA: TGTGCCAGCAGCCGGGACATGAACACTGAAGCTTTCTTT

V gene: TRBV27
D gene: TRBD1
J gene: TRBJ1-6
clone size: NA
CDR3 protein: CASSLHQWTGKNSPLHF
CDR3 DNA: TGTGCCAGCAGTTTACATCAATGGACAGGGAAGAATTCACCCCTCCACTTT

V gene: TRBV5-4
D gene: NA
J gene: TRBJ1-1
clone size: NA
CDR3 protein: CASSSQGSGVTEAFF
CDR3 DNA: TGTGCCAGCAGCTCCCAGGGATCAGGGGTTACTGAAGCTTTCTTT

V gene: TRBV28
D gene: TRBD1
J gene: TRBJ2-7
clone size: NA
CDR3 protein: CASILQGATHEQCF
CDR3 DNA: TGTGCCAGCATCCTACAGGGGGCGACCCACGAGCAGTGCTTC

V gene: TRBV6-7
D gene: NA
J gene: TRBJ1-2
clone size: NA
CDR3 protein: CASTAPPNYGYTF
CDR3 DNA: TGTGCCAGCACGGCTCCTCCTAACTATGGCTACACCTTC

V gene: TRBV4-1
D gene: NA
J gene: TRBJ1-5
clone size: NA
CDR3 protein: CASSQMYNQPQHF
CDR3 DNA: TGCGCCAGCAGCCAAATGTACAATCAGCCCCAGCATTTT

V gene: TRBV7-3
D gene: NA
J gene: TRBJ2-3
clone size: NA
CDR3 protein: CASSPLGDTQYF
CDR3 DNA: TGTGCCAGCAGCCCCCTGGGGGATACGCAGTATTTT

V gene: TRBV12-5
D gene: NA
J gene: TRBJ2-5
clone size: NA
CDR3 protein: CASGLQGWRETQYF
CDR3 DNA: TGTGCTAGTGGTTTGCAGGGATGGCGGGAGACCCAGTACTTC

V gene: TRBV6-5
D gene: TRBD2
J gene: TRBJ2-3
clone size: NA
CDR3 protein: CATTSGSTDTQYF
CDR3 DNA: TGTGCCACCACTAGCGGGAGCACAGATACGCAGTATTTT

V gene: TRBV4-1
D gene: TRBD1
J gene: TRBJ1-3
clone size: NA
CDR3 protein: CASSPQTRDRGNLAGNTIYF
CDR3 DNA: TGCGCCAGCAGCCCCCAGACCCGGGACAGGGGGAATCTGGCTGGAAACACCATATATTTT

V gene: TRBV7-6
D gene: NA
J gene: TRBJ2-1
clone size: NA
CDR3 protein: CASSLGAGLYNEQFF
CDR3 DNA: TGTGCCAGCAGCCTAGGGGCGGGTTTGTACAATGAGCAGTTCTTC

V gene: TRBV7-8
D gene: NA
J gene: TRBJ2-3
clone size: once
CDR3 protein: CASSLVQGGPPDTQYF
CDR3 DNA: TGTGCCAGCAGCTTGGTACAGGGTGGCCCTCCCGATACGCAGTATTTT

V gene: TRBV15
D gene: NA
J gene: TRBJ2-5
clone size: NA
CDR3 protein: CATSRDPASAQETQYF
CDR3 DNA: TGTGCCACCAGCAGAGATCCGGCTAGCGCCCAAGAGACCCAGTACTTC

V gene: TRBV7-2
D gene: TRBD2
J gene: TRBJ2-3
clone size: NA
CDR3 protein: CASSLGAGSGGTQYF
CDR3 DNA: TGTGCCAGCAGCTTGGGGGCCGGGAGCGGGGGTACGCAGTATTTT

V gene: TRBV6-2/TRBV6-3
D gene: NA
J gene: TRBJ1-1
clone size: once
CDR3 protein: CASSLRPREGTEAFF
CDR3 DNA: TGTGCCAGCAGCCTACGCCCCAGAGAAGGCACTGAAGCTTTCTTT

V gene: TRBV7-2
D gene: NA
J gene: TRBJ1-3
clone size: NA
CDR3 protein: CASSLVGGGNTIYF
CDR3 DNA: TGTGCCAGCAGCTTAGTGGGGGGAGGAAACACCATATATTTT

V gene: TRBV5-5
D gene: NA
J gene: TRBJ2-2
clone size: NA
CDR3 protein: CASSSGDWSTGELFF
CDR3 DNA: TGTGCCAGCAGCTCCGGGGACTGGAGCACCGGGGAGCTGTTTTTT

V gene: TRBV7-8
D gene: TRBD2
J gene: TRBJ2-5
clone size: once
CDR3 protein: CASSVTSGETQYF
CDR3 DNA: TGTGCCAGCAGCGTAACTAGCGGAGAGACCCAGTACTTC

V gene: TRBV7-7
D gene: TRBD2
J gene: TRBJ2-2
clone size: NA
CDR3 protein: CASSRGLASNTGELFF
CDR3 DNA: TGTGCCAGCAGCCGGGGACTAGCGTCGAACACCGGGGAGCTGTTTTTT

V gene: TRBV7-6
D gene: NA
J gene: TRBJ2-5
clone size: once
CDR3 protein: CASSLVSGMAQETQYF
CDR3 DNA: TGTGCCAGCAGCTTGGTGTCAGGGATGGCCCAAGAGACCCAGTACTTC

V gene: TRBV9
D gene: NA
J gene: TRBJ1-2
clone size: NA
CDR3 protein: CASSVSGPYGYTF
CDR3 DNA: TGTGCCAGCAGCGTGTCCGGTCCCTATGGCTACACCTTC

V gene: TRBV10-3
D gene: TRBD2
J gene: TRBJ2-1
clone size: NA
CDR3 protein: CAISVGLAGGYNEQFF
CDR3 DNA: TGTGCCATCAGTGTGGGTCTAGCGGGGGGTTACAATGAGCAGTTCTTC

V gene: TRBV5-8
D gene: TRBD1
J gene: TRBJ1-5
clone size: NA
CDR3 protein: CASSLDRAENQPQHF
CDR3 DNA: TGTGCCAGCAGCTTAGACAGGGCGGAGAATCAGCCCCAGCATTTT

V gene: TRBV2
D gene: TRBD1
J gene: TRBJ1-1
clone size: once
CDR3 protein: CASSPRTGGSEAFF
CDR3 DNA: TGTGCCAGCAGTCCCAGGACAGGGGGTAGTGAAGCTTTCTTT

V gene: TRBV2
D gene: NA
J gene: TRBJ2-2
clone size: NA
CDR3 protein: CASRSFRAGELFF
CDR3 DNA: TGTGCCAGCAGAAGCTTTCGGGCCGGGGAGCTGTTTTTT

V gene: TRBV19
D gene: TRBD1
J gene: TRBJ2-3
clone size: NA
CDR3 protein: CASSSDRTDTQYF
CDR3 DNA: TGTGCCAGTAGTTCGGACAGGACAGATACGCAGTATTTT

V gene: TRBV29-1
D gene: NA
J gene: TRBJ2-5
clone size: NA
CDR3 protein: CSVGARTPDLRTQYF
CDR3 DNA: TGCAGCGTTGGAGCGAGGACACCGGACCTTCGGACCCAGTACTTC

V gene: TRBV4-3
D gene: TRBD1
J gene: TRBJ1-1
clone size: NA
CDR3 protein: CASSQVTHRGALNTEAFF
CDR3 DNA: TGCGCCAGCAGCCAAGTGACGCACAGGGGGGCCTTGAACACTGAAGCTTTCTTT

V gene: TRBV4-1
D gene: TRBD2
J gene: TRBJ2-5
clone size: NA
CDR3 protein: CASSQTGLAGGKYQETQYF
CDR3 DNA: TGCGCCAGCAGCCAGACGGGACTAGCGGGGGGAAAGTACCAAGAGACCCAGTACTTC

V gene: TRBV7-2
D gene: TRBD2
J gene: TRBJ2-7
clone size: NA
CDR3 protein: CASSFSSGSSYEQYF
CDR3 DNA: TGTGCCAGCAGCTTCTCTAGCGGGAGCTCCTACGAGCAGTACTTC

V gene: TRBV19
D gene: NA
J gene: TRBJ2-5
clone size: NA
CDR3 protein: CASSIEGRGSGETQYF
CDR3 DNA: TGTGCCAGTAGTATAGAAGGCAGGGGATCGGGGGAGACCCAGTACTTC

V gene: TRBV9
D gene: TRBD2
J gene: TRBJ2-3
clone size: NA
CDR3 protein: CASSVDGGKTDTQYF
CDR3 DNA: TGTGCCAGCAGCGTAGACGGGGGGAAAACAGATACGCAGTATTTT

V gene: TRBV19
D gene: NA
J gene: TRBJ2-4
clone size: NA
CDR3 protein: CASSIGLGLSGRPLDIQYF
CDR3 DNA: TGTGCCAGTAGTATAGGTCTCGGGCTCTCGGGCAGGCCTTTGGACATTCAGTACTTC

V gene: TRBV25-1
D gene: TRBD1
J gene: TRBJ1-1
clone size: NA
CDR3 protein: CASSRTGQFEAFF
CDR3 DNA: TGTGCCAGCAGCCGAACGGGACAGTTTGAAGCTTTCTTT